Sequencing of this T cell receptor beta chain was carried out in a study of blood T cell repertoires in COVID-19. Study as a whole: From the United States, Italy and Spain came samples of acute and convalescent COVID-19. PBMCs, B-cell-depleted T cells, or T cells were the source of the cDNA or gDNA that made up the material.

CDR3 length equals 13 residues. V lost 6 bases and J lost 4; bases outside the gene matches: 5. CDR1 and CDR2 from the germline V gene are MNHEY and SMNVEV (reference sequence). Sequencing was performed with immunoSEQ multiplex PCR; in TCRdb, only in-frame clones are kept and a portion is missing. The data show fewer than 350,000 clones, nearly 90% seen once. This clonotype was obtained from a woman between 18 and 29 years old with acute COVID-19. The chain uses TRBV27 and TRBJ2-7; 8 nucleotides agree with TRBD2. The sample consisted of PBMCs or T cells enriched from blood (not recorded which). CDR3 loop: CASRPTGGYEQYF. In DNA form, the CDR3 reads TGTGCCAGCAGGCCCACGGGGGGGTACGAGCAGTACTTC.